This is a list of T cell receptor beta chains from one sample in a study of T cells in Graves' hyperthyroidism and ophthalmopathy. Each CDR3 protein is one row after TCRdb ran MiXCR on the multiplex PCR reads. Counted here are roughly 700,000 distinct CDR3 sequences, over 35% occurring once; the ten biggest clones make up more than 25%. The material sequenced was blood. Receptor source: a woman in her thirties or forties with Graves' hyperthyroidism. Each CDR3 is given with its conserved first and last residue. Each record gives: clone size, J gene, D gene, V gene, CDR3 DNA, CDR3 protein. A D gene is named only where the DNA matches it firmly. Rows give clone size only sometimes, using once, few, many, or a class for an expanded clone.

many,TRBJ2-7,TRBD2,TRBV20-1,TGCAGTGCTACCCCACCACTAGCGGCAGTAACCTACGAGCAGTACTTC,CSATPPLAAVTYEQYF
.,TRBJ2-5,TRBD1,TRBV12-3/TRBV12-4,TGTGCCAGCAGATTGGGACAGGCCTTAGAAGAGACCCAGTACTTC,CASRLGQALEETQYF
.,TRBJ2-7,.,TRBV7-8,TGTGCCCCGAACAGGAGCTCCTACGAGCAGTACTTC,CAPNRSSYEQYF
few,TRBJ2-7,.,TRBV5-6,TGTGCCAGCAGCTTCCTCGGGCGAAGCTCCTACGAGCAGTACTTC,CASSFLGRSSYEQYF
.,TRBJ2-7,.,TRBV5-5,TGTGCCAACAGCTTAACAGGGGAGGCGTACGAGCAGTACTTC,CANSLTGEAYEQYF
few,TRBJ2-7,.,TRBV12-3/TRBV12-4,TGTGCCAGCACCAATACAGGAAGCTCCTACGAGCAGTACTTC,CASTNTGSSYEQYF
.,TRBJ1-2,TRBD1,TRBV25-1,TGTGCCTGGGGGATTGACAGGGGGCTCGGTCTAGAGGGCTACACCTTC,CAWGIDRGLGLEGYTF
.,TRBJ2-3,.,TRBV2,TGTGCCAGCAAATCCGATACGCAGTATTTT,CASKSDTQYF
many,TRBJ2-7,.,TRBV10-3,TGTGCCATCAGTGAGTCGACGAGGGCAGATAGCTACGAGCAGTACTTC,CAISESTRADSYEQYF
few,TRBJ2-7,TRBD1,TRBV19,TGTGCCAGTAGTATAGCGGGACAGGGGAACGAGCAGTACTTC,CASSIAGQGNEQYF
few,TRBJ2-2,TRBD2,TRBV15,TGTGCCACCAGCAGGGGACTAGCGGGGACTCAGGGCACCGGGGAGCTGTTTTTT,CATSRGLAGTQGTGELFF
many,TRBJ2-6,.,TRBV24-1,TGTGCCACCAGTGCCCACGAGGGGGGATCTGGGGCCAACGTCCTGACTTTC,CATSAHEGGSGANVLTF
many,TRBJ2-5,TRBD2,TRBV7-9,TGTGCCAGCAGCCTCCTCCCCATTACTAGCGGGAGTTTGGAGACCCAGTACTTC,CASSLLPITSGSLETQYF
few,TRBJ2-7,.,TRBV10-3,TGTGCCAGCAGGAGAGGTGCTAGTCAATCCTACGAGCAGTACTTC,CASRRGASQSYEQYF
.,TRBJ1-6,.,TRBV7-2,TGTGCCAGCAGCTTAGTCCCCCGCCGGTCACCCCTCCACTTT,CASSLVPRRSPLHF
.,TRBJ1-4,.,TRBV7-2,TGTGCCAGCAGCTTAAACAGGGCAACTAATGAAAAACTGTTTTTT,CASSLNRATNEKLFF
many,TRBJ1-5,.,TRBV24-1,TGTGCCACCAGGGCAGAGTCGGAGGTTACCCAGCATTTT,CATRAESEVTQHF
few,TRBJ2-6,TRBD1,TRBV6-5,TGTGCCAGCAGCCATCCAGGGGGCGCTTCTGGGGCCAACGTCCTGACTTTC,CASSHPGGASGANVLTF
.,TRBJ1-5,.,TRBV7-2,TGTGCCAGCAGCCCCCTAGCGGGAGGCTGGCCCCAGCATTTT,CASSPLAGGWPQHF
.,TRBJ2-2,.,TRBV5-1,TGCGCCAGCAGCTCCCCGAGGGCTAGCGTGAGGGCCCAGAACACCGGGGAGCTGTTTTTT,CASSSPRASVRAQNTGELFF
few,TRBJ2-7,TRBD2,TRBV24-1,TGTGCCAGCTCACTACATCCCGGACTAGCGGGAGGCGCCTACGAGCAGTACTTC,CASSLHPGLAGGAYEQYF
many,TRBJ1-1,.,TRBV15,TGTGCCACCAGGCACACTCATACGTTCGGGAGGACTGAAGCTTTCTTT,CATRHTHTFGRTEAFF
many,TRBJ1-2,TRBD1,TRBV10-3,TGTGCCTCCTCCCGCGGGGGGGACAGGGAAAACTATGGCTACACCTTC,CASSRGGDRENYGYTF
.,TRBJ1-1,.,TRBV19,TGTGCCAGTAGTATCCCCGGCACGAACACTGAAGCTTTCTTT,CASSIPGTNTEAFF